This entry lists 27 T cell receptor beta chains sequenced from one sample in a study of memory CD4+ T cells and cytomegalovirus serostatus. Single viable CD3+CD4+CD8-CD45RO+ cells were sorted as the memory CD4+ T cells. Only in-frame clones appear in the TCRdb table, and some are missing; sequencing was by immunoSEQ multiplex PCR. The sample consists of fewer than 50,000 clones, 76% of them appearing once. The source material was memory CD4+ T cells from blood. The source is an adult in good health and CMV-seronegative.

J is TRBJ2-5 and V is TRBV1; TRBD2 was called by the table and not checked on the DNA. TRBV1 is reported as a pseudogene. CDR3 length: 15 residues. The CDR3 reads CTSSPTGPRRGTQYF. CDR3 bases: TGCACCAGCAGCCCGACGGGCCCTCGGAGGGGGACCCAGTACTTC.

This chain joins TRBV5-1 and TRBJ2-2; TRBD2 agrees at 7 bases. Unmatched junction bases numbered 6, after V lost 6 bases and J lost 1 base. CDR3 length: 15 amino acids. CDR1 and CDR2 from the germline V gene are SGHRS and YFSETQ. The CDR3 DNA reads as TGCGCCAGCAAGGACGGGAGGCGGAACACCGGGGAGCTGTTTTTT. Its protein product is CASKDGRRNTGELFF.

The DNA for the CDR3 is TGTGCCACCGCCCGAACCACAGGGGAGCAGTTCTTC. The encoded protein is CATARTTGEQFF. V and J are TRBV27 and TRBJ2-1; D possibly corresponds to TRBD1 (6 bases). This CDR3 spans 12 amino acids. Germline lookup yields CDR1 MNHEY and CDR2 SMNVEV (reference sequence). The V end was cut by 10 bases, the J end by 10 bases, with 17 bases between.

The V call is TRBV19, the J call TRBJ1-5, with D perhaps matching TRBD1 (6 bases). Trimming left V 5 bases short and J 5 bases short, with 10 bases between. The CDR3 covers 13 residues. CDR1 and CDR2 (germline): LNHDA, SQIVND (reference sequence). The CDR3 here is CASSGRTDQPQHF. The DNA for the CDR3 is TGTGCCAGTAGTGGTCGGACAGATCAGCCCCAGCATTTT. The whole variable domain, filled in from reference TRBV19 and TRBJ1-5, reads DGGITQSPKYLFRKEGQNVTLSCEQNLNHDAMYWYRQDPGQGLRLIYYSQIVNDFQKGDIAEGYSVSREKKESFPLTVTSAQKNPTAFYLCASSGRTDQPQHFGDGTRLSIL.

This clone was detected once. J is TRBJ2-2 and V is TRBV4-1; possible D gene TRBD2, 5 bases. V lost 6 bases and J 2 bases, leaving 13 bases between the germline ends. The CDR3 consists of 15 residues. Germline V gene data show CDR1 as MGHRA and CDR2 as YSYEKL. CDR3 in amino acids: CASRGGGSNTGELFF. The CDR3 nucleotides read TGCGCCAGCAGGGGTGGTGGGAGTAACACCGGGGAGCTGTTTTTT.

The sample holds one count of this clone. This chain links TRBV28 with TRBJ2-7; tentative D call: TRBD1 (5 bases). CDR3 size: 12 residues. The germline CDR1 and CDR2 sequences are MDHEN and SYDVKM. V lost 6 bases to trimming and J lost 3 bases, with 9 bases between them. CDR3 sequence reads: CASRAGNYEQYF. Written as DNA, the CDR3 is TGTGCCAGCAGGGCAGGGAACTACGAGCAGTACTTC.

The chain combines TRBV5-1 with TRBJ1-2, with D perhaps matching TRBD1 (5 bases). Germline V gene data show CDR1 as SGHRS and CDR2 as YFSETQ. This CDR3 comprises 15 residues. V lost 4 bases to trimming and J lost 2 bases, with 15 bases between them. Written as DNA, the CDR3 is TGCGCCAGCAGCCAAGATTTGGGGGGGAACTATGGCTACACCTTC. Residues: CASSQDLGGNYGYTF. The variable domain in full, with the rest retrieved from reference TRBV5-1 and TRBJ1-2, is KAGVTQTPRYLIKTRGQQVTLSCSPISGHRSVSWYQQTPGQGLQFLFEYFSETQRNKGNFPGRFSGRQFSNSRSEMNVSTLELGDSALYLCASSQDLGGNYGYTFGSGTRLTVV.

The V call is TRBV7-7, the J call TRBJ2-2; D call uncertain. CDR1 and CDR2 from the germline V gene are SSHAT and FNYEAQ (reference sequence). Trimming cost V 4 bases and J 4 bases, with 7 bases left between them. This CDR3 has 13 residues. CDR3 nucleotide sequence: TGTGCCAGCAGCTCTGATCTCACCGGGGAGCTGTTTTTT. It translates to CASSSDLTGELFF.

The rearrangement uses TRBV27 and TRBJ1-1; no firm D call. The V gene lost 1 base and the J gene lost 5 bases, with 14 bases spanning the gap. The CDR3 runs 15 residues. CDR1 MNHEY and CDR2 SMNVEV come from the germline V gene (reference sequence). DNA for the CDR3: TGTGCCAGCAGTTTATTTGGCACCAGTCAGACTGAAGCTTTCTTT. Amino acids: CASSLFGTSQTEAFF.

This clone was seen a handful of times. This chain connects TRBV15 to TRBJ1-2; TRBD1 matches at 11 bases. Germline CDR1 reads LNHNV; CDR2 reads YYDKDF (reference sequence). There are 15 residues in the CDR3. Trimming at V came to 0 bases and at J to 9 bases, leaving 6 bases not matched to a gene. This CDR3 reads CATSRDRGTGGSYTF. CDR3 bases: TGTGCCACCAGCAGAGACCGCGGGACAGGGGGAAGCTACACCTTC. Complete variable domain (other parts from reference TRBV15 and TRBJ1-2): DAMVIQNPRYQVTQFGKPVTLSCSQTLNHNVMYWYQQKSSQAPKLLFHYYDKDFNNEADTPDNFQSRRPNTSFCFLDIRSPGLGDTAMYLCATSRDRGTGGSYTFGSGTRLTVV.

V gene TRBV28 combines with J gene TRBJ1-5, with D maybe TRBD1 (5 bases). Per the germline V gene, CDR1 is MDHEN and CDR2 is SYDVKM. The CDR3 totals 16 residues. The V end lost 6 bases, the J end lost 2 bases, and 17 bases lay between the germline ends. The CDR3 here is CASSQIGGGGNQPQHF. As DNA, the CDR3 is TGTGCCAGCAGCCAAATCGGTGGAGGGGGCAATCAGCCCCAGCATTTT.

The chain joins TRBV30 to TRBJ2-7; 9 bases align to TRBD1. V lost 4 bases, J lost 3 bases, and 10 bases stayed unmatched. The germline gives CDR1 GTSNPN, CDR2 SVGIG (reference sequence). The CDR3 runs 15 residues. This CDR3 reads CAWTMKQGAIYEQYF. The CDR3 nucleotides read TGTGCCTGGACCATGAAACAGGGGGCGATCTACGAGCAGTACTTC.

The chain recombines TRBV7-6 with TRBJ2-2; possibly TRBD2 for D (6 bases). The CDR3 has 15 residues. Germline values: CDR1 SGHVS, CDR2 FNYEAQ. Trimming took 0 bases from V and 5 from J, leaving 10 bases between them. This CDR3 is CASSLALGGTGELFF. The CDR3 nucleotides are TGTGCCAGCAGCTTAGCGCTCGGGGGAACCGGGGAGCTGTTTTTT.

The chain employs TRBV19 and TRBJ1-1; maybe TRBD1 (5 bases). This CDR3 comprises 14 residues. CDR1 LNHDA and CDR2 SQIVND come from the germline V gene (reference sequence). V lost 5 bases and J lost 6, with 16 bases in between. The CDR3 spells CASSPGHFPAEAFF. DNA for the CDR3: TGTGCCAGTAGTCCCGGACACTTCCCCGCTGAAGCTTTCTTT.

This chain uses TRBV9 with TRBJ2-1, with D perhaps TRBD2 (6 bases). The CDR3 has 17 amino acids. Deletions cut 4 bases from V and 2 bases from J, with 19 bases between. Germline loops: CDR1 SGDLS, CDR2 YYNGEE. Here the CDR3 DNA reads TGTGCCAGCAGCACCAGAGGGACTTGGGGGACCTACAATGAGCAGTTCTTC. Its translation: CASSTRGTWGTYNEQFF.

The chain has TRBV15 and TRBJ1-5, with 9 bases aligning to TRBD1. The germline V gene encodes CDR1 LNHNV and CDR2 YYDKDF (reference sequence). V shed 1 base, J shed 6 bases, and the junction held 4 bases outside the gene matches. The CDR3 runs to 15 residues. DNA of the CDR3: TGTGCCACCAGCAGAGGTACAGGGGGCTTTCAGCCCCAGCATTTT. Translation: CATSRGTGGFQPQHF.

The chain joins TRBV30 to TRBJ1-1, with D hard to call. Germline assignment: CDR1 GTSNPN and CDR2 SVGIG (reference sequence). The CDR3 spans 12 residues. The V and J ends lost 2 bases and 3 bases respectively, with 7 bases between them. The CDR3 DNA sequence: TGTGCCTGGAGTTCCGAGGACACTGAAGCTTTCTTT. This codes for CAWSSEDTEAFF.

The chain links TRBV7-9 to TRBJ2-5; D remains unclear. The ends were cut back, 3 bases at V and 5 bases at J, with 16 bases in the middle. This CDR3 region has 15 residues. Germline CDR1 is SEHNR and CDR2 is FQNEAQ (reference sequence). CDR3 amino acids: CASSFGDLAYETQYF. CDR3 DNA sequence: TGTGCCAGCAGCTTTGGGGATCTCGCGTACGAGACCCAGTACTTC.

The chain recombines TRBV11-2 with TRBJ1-1; D not resolved. CDR1 is SGHAT, CDR2 FQNNGV, per germline. With 0 bases removed from V and 12 bases from J, the gap between germline ends came to 14 bases. The CDR3 has 13 residues. This CDR3 reads CASSLDRRSVSFF. The CDR3 nucleotides read TGTGCCAGCAGCTTAGATAGACGGAGCGTCTCTTTCTTT.

The chain recombines TRBV7-2 with TRBJ2-7; D is ambiguous. This CDR3 region has 13 residues. The V end lost 1 base, the J end lost 5 bases, and 9 bases lay between the germline ends. CDR1 SGHTA and CDR2 FQGNSA come from the germline V gene. The CDR3 DNA follows: TGTGCCAGCAGCTTAGGGCGAACTGACGAGCAGTACTTC. Translation gives CASSLGRTDEQYF.

V usage is TRBV7-2 and J usage is TRBJ2-5; 10 bases are a match to TRBD2. Per germline, CDR1 SGHTA and CDR2 FQGNSA. CDR3 length: 15 amino acids. V lost 1 base, J lost 6 bases, and 5 bases stayed unmatched. In DNA, the CDR3 is TGTGCCAGCAGCTTAGAAGGTAGCGGGGGGAAGACCCAGTACTTC. Amino acid sequence: CASSLEGSGGKTQYF.

The chain carries TRBV14 and TRBJ2-2; TRBD1 matches at 7 bases. The CDR3 totals 15 residues. Germline-derived CDR1 and CDR2 are SGHDN and FVKESK. V gave up 5 bases and J gave up 4 bases; unmatched junction bases: 7. The chain's CDR3 is CASSGPNRGTGELFF. CDR3 DNA sequence: TGTGCCAGCAGCGGACCAAACAGGGGCACCGGGGAGCTGTTTTTT.

V gene TRBV29-1 combines with J gene TRBJ1-4; D perhaps matches TRBD1 (6 bases). Germline values: CDR1 SQVTM, CDR2 ANQGSEA. V lost 6 bases to trimming and J lost 5 bases, with 13 bases between them. The CDR3 has 13 amino acids. Here the CDR3 reads CSVGGSSNEKLFF. The CDR3 DNA follows: TGCAGCGTGGGGGGCAGCAGCAATGAAAAACTGTTTTTT.

The gene calls are TRBV23-1 and TRBJ1-2, with 9 positions matching TRBD1. TRBV23-1 is placed among ORFs of uncertain function. V dropped 4 bases and J dropped 3; count of bases not matched to a gene: 12. There are 17 residues in the CDR3. Written as DNA, the CDR3 is TGCGCCAGCAGTCCGAGTATTGGACAGGGGCAGGACTATGGCTACACCTTC. It specifies CASSPSIGQGQDYGYTF.

The CDR3 here is CASSLDGGMNTEAFF. The CDR3 bases are TGTGCCAGCAGCCTCGACGGAGGAATGAACACTGAAGCTTTCTTT. The rearrangement uses TRBV4-2 and TRBJ1-1, with D uncertain. V dropped 4 bases and J dropped 0 bases, with 12 bases sitting between them. The CDR3 has 15 residues. CDR1 and CDR2 from the germline V gene are LGHNA and YNFKEQ.

V gene TRBV11-2 combines with J gene TRBJ2-7; no reliable D call. This CDR3 has 15 residues. V was pared by 1 base and J by 2 bases, with 12 bases between. CDR1 and CDR2 from the germline V gene are SGHAT and FQNNGV. The CDR3 here is CASSLGALQTYEQYF. The DNA for the CDR3 is TGTGCCAGCAGCTTAGGGGCGTTGCAAACCTACGAGCAGTACTTC.

This chain joins TRBV7-8 and TRBJ2-2; D gene ambiguous. The germline V gene encodes CDR1 SGHVS and CDR2 FQNEAQ. This CDR3 has 16 residues. Trimming removed 5 bases from V and 5 bases from J, with 18 bases in between. This chain's CDR3 is CASSQSRRTTTGELFF. In DNA form, the CDR3 reads TGTGCCAGCAGCCAAAGCCGGAGAACAACGACCGGGGAGCTGTTTTTT. Together with reference TRBV7-8 and TRBJ2-2, the CDR3 gives the full variable domain: GAGVSQSPRYKVAKRGQDVALRCDPISGHVSLFWYQQALGQGPEFLTYFQNEAQLDKSGLPSDRFFAERPEGSVSTLKIQRTQQEDSAVYLCASSQSRRTTTGELFFGEGSRLTVL.